This entry concerns a single T cell receptor (beta chain). Its target is not known. The entry originates in a study of post-analysis software for immune sequencing data. Study-level information: Secondary progressive, relapsing-remitting and progressive-relapsing multiple sclerosis were among the included disease courses.

Built from TCR beta cDNA, the libraries had unique molecular identifiers in them. Around 460,000 cDNA molecules came from around 1 to 10 million T cells. TCRdb reprocessed the PCR reads with MiXCR, giving one entry per CDR3 protein. The sample has hundreds of thousands of distinct CDR3 sequences; roughly three fifths are singletons. Findings and limits, study-wide: Normalized Chao1 diversity was significantly reduced in patients versus controls. When patients were compared with controls, a handful of TRBV segments were more frequent, TRBV5-6, TRBV5-1 and TRBV20-1 among them. Strong co-clustering by F measure was seen for same-batch samples.

The J segment lost 7 bases and the V segment lost 0 bases, leaving 5 bases of the junction unmatched. This CDR3 spans 15 amino acids. Germline V gives CDR1 MGHRA, CDR2 YSYEKL. This receptor was obtained from a girl under 10 years old with multiple sclerosis. V usage is TRBV4-1 and J usage is TRBJ1-2, with 10 bases fitting TRBD1. Sequencing used blood. The CDR3 loop is CASSQDGQGVGGYTF. In nucleotides, the CDR3 is TGCGCCAGCAGCCAAGATGGACAGGGGGTCGGTGGCTACACCTTC.